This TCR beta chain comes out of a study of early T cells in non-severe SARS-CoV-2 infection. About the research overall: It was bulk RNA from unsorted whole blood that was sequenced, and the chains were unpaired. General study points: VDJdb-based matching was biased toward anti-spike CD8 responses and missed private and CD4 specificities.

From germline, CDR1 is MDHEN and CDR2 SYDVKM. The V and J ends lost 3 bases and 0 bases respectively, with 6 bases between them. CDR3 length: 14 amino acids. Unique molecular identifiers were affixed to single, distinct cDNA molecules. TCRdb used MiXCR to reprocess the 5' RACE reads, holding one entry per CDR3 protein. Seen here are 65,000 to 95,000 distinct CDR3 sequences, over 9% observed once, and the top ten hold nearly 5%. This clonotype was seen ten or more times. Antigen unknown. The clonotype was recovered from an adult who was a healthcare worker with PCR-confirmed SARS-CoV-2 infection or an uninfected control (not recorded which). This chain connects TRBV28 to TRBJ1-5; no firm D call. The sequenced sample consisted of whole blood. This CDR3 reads CASSFQNSNQPQHF. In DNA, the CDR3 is TGTGCCAGCAGTTTCCAGAATAGCAATCAGCCCCAGCATTTT.